This T cell receptor beta chain is drawn from a study of OX40 agonist ivuxolimab in advanced cancers. Study findings and constraints: At 0.1 to 3.0 mg/kg and by week 6, CD4+ and CD8+ T cells in the blood had expanded clonally.

This table comes from immunoSEQ multiplex PCR, and its TCRdb copy is limited to in-frame clones, with some not included. The table has tens of thousands of clones, around 85% seen once. In its sample, this clone was seen a few times. Its antigen is not identified. The germline V and J ends were trimmed by 0 bases and 6 bases, with 13 bases remaining between them. The CDR3 is made up of 15 amino acids. The V gene's germline CDR1 is ENHRY and CDR2 SYGVKD. The sample here was CD4+ or CD8+ T cells sorted from blood, taken in a trial of the OX40 agonist ivuxolimab. This TCR was recovered from an adult with an advanced solid tumor such as melanoma, head and neck, liver or kidney cancer. The gene calls are TRBV10-3 and TRBJ2-3; D might be TRBD2 (6 bases). CDR3 sequence reads: CAISESGTVSDTQYF. In DNA, the CDR3 is TGTGCCATCAGTGAGTCGGGGACTGTTTCCGATACGCAGTATTTT.